Presented here are 22 T cell receptor beta chains from one specimen sequenced in a study of CD4 T cells in relation to SARS-CoV-2 and coronaviruses (dated by TCRdb to 2020 to 2023). Antigens for these TCRs are unknown. The library was produced with the immunoSEQ multiplex PCR assay. Entries here come from immuneACCESS through TCRdb and include only in-frame sequences with V and J called. Some clones fail to appear in such tables; in the studies checked, an unresolved V gene covers under half of the shortfall, and the cause of the remainder is unknown. For this sample the table gives over 25,000 clones, of which 60% to 85% were detected only once. The leading ten clones occupy 20% of the sample. CD4+ T cells from unexposed donors were collected before the COVID-19 pandemic (2011-2018). After roughly 11 days of culture, CD4+ T cells were isolated with the EasySep CD4+ T cell isolation kit. The sequencing input was CD4+ T cells from PBMCs, cultured in vitro. These receptor sequences come from a human donor in good health.

This chain connects TRBV6-2 or TRBV6-3 to TRBJ2-7; 11 nucleotides agree with TRBD2. The V and J ends lost 4 bases and 6 bases, in that order; junction bases with no gene match: 5. Germline CDR1 reads MNHEY; CDR2 reads SVGEGT. The CDR3 loop spans 14 amino acids. The CDR3 is CASSSRLAGGEQYF. The CDR3 DNA is TGTGCCAGCAGTTCCCGGCTAGCGGGAGGCGAGCAGTACTTC.

This clone was observed a few times. V is TRBV7-8 and J is TRBJ2-3; a weak D match, TRBD2 (5 bases). Trimming stripped 7 bases from V and 0 bases from J, with 8 bases between. CDR3 size: 13 residues. Germline V gene lookup returns CDR1 SGHVS and CDR2 FQNEAQ. The CDR3 protein is CASTSGSTDTQYF. CDR3 nucleotide sequence: TGTGCCAGCACCAGCGGAAGCACAGATACGCAGTATTTT.

V gene TRBV5-1 combines with J gene TRBJ2-2; tentatively, D is TRBD1 (6 bases). This CDR3 spans 15 amino acids. The germline V gene has CDR1 SGHRS and CDR2 YFSETQ. V gave up 1 base and J gave up 7 bases, with 14 bases separating them. CDR3 sequence (DNA): TGCGCCAGCAGCTTGATACAGGGTGGTGGCGGGGAGCTGTTTTTT. Protein product: CASSLIQGGGGELFF. Full variable domain (remainder filled in from reference TRBV5-1 and TRBJ2-2): KAGVTQTPRYLIKTRGQQVTLSCSPISGHRSVSWYQQTPGQGLQFLFEYFSETQRNKGNFPGRFSGRQFSNSRSEMNVSTLELGDSALYLCASSLIQGGGGELFFGEGSRLTVL.

Only one count was recorded for this clone. The chain has TRBV5-1 and TRBJ1-2, with a weak D call TRBD1 (6 bases). Trimming shortened V by 1 base and J by 9 bases, and 10 bases separated the two germline ends. The germline V gene has CDR1 SGHRS and CDR2 YFSETQ. The CDR3 contains 12 residues. The CDR3 DNA follows: TGCGCCAGCAGCTTGACAGGGACGAGCTACACCTTC. This translates into CASSLTGTSYTF.

The chain is built from TRBV3-1 (or the pseudogene TRBV3-2) and TRBJ1-1, with D perhaps TRBD1 (6 bases). The CDR3 extends over 14 amino acids. CDR1 and CDR2 from the germline V gene are LGHDT and YNNKEL (reference sequence). V lost 4 bases and J lost 8, with 17 bases in between. The CDR3 nucleotides are TGTGCCAGCAGCCCTCAGTCCGGGGGCTTGGAAGCTTTCTTT. Protein product: CASSPQSGGLEAFF.

V and J are TRBV3-1 (or the pseudogene TRBV3-2) and TRBJ1-2; no definite D call. V lost 0 bases and J 4 bases, leaving 18 bases between the germline ends. CDR3 length: 17 amino acids. Germline V gene data show CDR1 as LGHDT and CDR2 as YNNKEL (reference sequence). CDR3 amino acids: CASSQDYRQVPGYGYTF. CDR3 DNA sequence: TGTGCCAGCAGCCAAGATTATCGTCAGGTTCCAGGCTATGGCTACACCTTC.

The chain is built from TRBV19 and TRBJ1-5; no definite D call. V dropped 4 bases and J dropped 2 bases, with 9 bases sitting between them. This CDR3 comprises 14 residues. Germline loops: CDR1 LNHDA, CDR2 SQIVND (reference sequence). The CDR3 coding sequence is TGTGCCAGTAGTACCGGGTTTGGCAATCAGCCCCAGCATTTT. Protein product: CASSTGFGNQPQHF.

The chain has TRBV7-2 and TRBJ1-1, with a possible D match to TRBD1 (5 bases). Deletions cut 1 base from V and 0 bases from J, with 12 bases between. The length of the CDR3 is 16 residues. CDR1 SGHTA and CDR2 FQGNSA come from the germline V gene. The CDR3 region has the DNA TGTGCCAGCAGCTTAGGGCAGGGACGAATGAACACTGAAGCTTTCTTT. It specifies CASSLGQGRMNTEAFF.

The chain combines TRBV6-6 with TRBJ1-6, with TRBD1 matching over 7 bases. Germline V gene data show CDR1 as MNHNY and CDR2 as SVGAGI (reference sequence). The J segment lost 4 bases and the V segment lost 8 bases, leaving 5 bases of the junction unmatched. CDR3 length: 14 residues. This chain's CDR3 is CASARQGYNSPLHF. The CDR3 DNA sequence: TGTGCCAGCGCCCGACAGGGTTATAATTCACCCCTCCACTTT.

This clone has a handful of counts. The genes are TRBV19 and TRBJ1-5; a possible D gene is TRBD1 (5 bases). The length of the CDR3 is 14 residues. V was clipped by 6 bases and J by 6 bases, with 15 bases between them. Germline assignment: CDR1 LNHDA and CDR2 SQIVND (reference sequence). CDR3 bases: TGTGCCAGTAGCCCCGGGGGATTGGGTCAGCCCCAGCATTTT. Amino acids: CASSPGGLGQPQHF.

J is TRBJ2-4 and V is TRBV3-1 (or the pseudogene TRBV3-2); 10 bases match TRBD2. Trimming at V came to 0 bases and at J to 8 bases, leaving 4 bases not matched to a gene. There are 15 residues in the CDR3. In germline, CDR1 is LGHDT, CDR2 YNNKEL (reference sequence). In DNA, the CDR3 is TGTGCCAGCAGCCAAGAGGGACTAGCGAGGGACATTCAGTACTTC. Residues: CASSQEGLARDIQYF.

V gene TRBV6-5 combines with J gene TRBJ1-1; D gene ambiguous. The CDR3 has 14 amino acids. V lost 7 bases, J lost 1 base, and 13 bases lay in between. Germline CDR1 and CDR2: MNHEY and SVGAGI. CDR3 loop: CASKKGLTNTEAFF. In nucleotides, the CDR3 is TGTGCCAGCAAAAAAGGACTTACGAACACTGAAGCTTTCTTT.

The chain is built from TRBV4-3 and TRBJ1-5; no clear D gene. Trimming shortened V by 0 bases and J by 1 base, and 7 bases separated the two germline ends. CDR1 and CDR2 from the germline V gene are LGHNA and YSLEER. The CDR3 runs 15 residues. The CDR3 DNA sequence: TGCGCCAGCAGCCAAGATAGAGGAAGCAATCAGCCCCAGCATTTT. Translation gives CASSQDRGSNQPQHF.

CDR3 DNA sequence: TGTGCCAGCAGCCAAGCCGACTCTGGAAACACCATATATTTT. Residues: CASSQADSGNTIYF. The chain uses TRBV4-2 and TRBJ1-3, with no clear D. The CDR3 covers 14 residues. The ends were cut back, 1 base at V and 0 bases at J, with 4 bases in the middle. Germline CDR1 and CDR2: LGHNA and YNFKEQ.

In its sample, this clone was seen once. The CDR3 spells CASSLEAATPNYGYTF. CDR3 in DNA: TGTGCCAGCAGCTTAGAGGCTGCGACCCCTAACTATGGCTACACCTTC. The rearrangement uses TRBV7-6 and TRBJ1-2; D ambiguous. V was cut by 1 base and J by 0 bases, with 12 bases left in between. The CDR3 extends over 16 amino acids. Germline loops: CDR1 SGHVS, CDR2 FNYEAQ.

The chain carries TRBV5-6 and TRBJ2-2, with 10 bases lining up with TRBD1. Per germline, CDR1 SGHDT and CDR2 YYEEEE. The CDR3 contains 16 residues. With V trimmed by 2 bases and J by 5 bases, 6 bases remained unmatched. CDR3 DNA: TGTGCCAGCAGCTTTCCGGGACAGGGGAAAACCGGGGAGCTGTTTTTT. Its translation: CASSFPGQGKTGELFF.

This clone was counted between two and nine times. The chain recombines TRBV12-3 or TRBV12-4 with TRBJ1-6; D is undetermined. V lost 5 bases and J lost 11, with 10 bases in between. The CDR3 totals 12 residues. The CDR3: CASSPPGAPLHF. Written as DNA, the CDR3 is TGTGCCAGCAGTCCGCCCGGGGCACCCCTCCACTTT.

The V gene is TRBV7-2, the J gene TRBJ1-2; a weak D match, TRBD1 (5 bases). The CDR3 covers 16 residues. CDR1 and CDR2 (germline): SGHTA, FQGNSA. The V gene lost 5 bases and the J gene lost 7 bases, with 23 bases spanning the gap. The chain's CDR3 is CASSPRRDRLSSGYTF. CDR3 DNA sequence: TGTGCCAGCAGCCCCCGCCGGGACCGTTTAAGCTCTGGCTACACCTTC.

The DNA of the CDR3 is TGTGCCAGCAAAAATAGTGGCGCCAACGTCCTGACTTTC. This translates into CASKNSGANVLTF. This chain connects TRBV14 to TRBJ2-6; no reliable D call. Germline-derived CDR1 and CDR2 are SGHDN and FVKESK. This CDR3 comprises 13 residues. The ends were cut back, 7 bases at V and 7 bases at J, with 11 bases in the middle.

J is TRBJ2-2 and V is TRBV5-1; 11 nucleotides match TRBD2. Germline V CDR1 and CDR2: SGHRS, YFSETQ. This CDR3 is 17 amino acids long. After removal of 1 base from V and 0 bases from J, the junction contained 2 bases not matched to a gene. Here the CDR3 reads CASSLQGLAANTGELFF. The CDR3 DNA sequence: TGCGCCAGCAGCTTGCAGGGACTAGCGGCGAACACCGGGGAGCTGTTTTTT.

This clone appeared a single time. The chain carries TRBV6-2 or TRBV6-3 and TRBJ1-2; 7 bases align to TRBD1. CDR1 MNHEY and CDR2 SVGEGT come from the germline V gene. There are 14 residues in the CDR3. Losses at the gene ends were 5 bases for V and 0 bases for J; bases not matched to a gene: 3. CDR3 amino acids: CASSRDSANYGYTF. DNA of the CDR3: TGTGCCAGCAGTCGGGACAGCGCTAACTATGGCTACACCTTC.

The V and J genes are TRBV5-1 and TRBJ2-1, with no clear D. CDR3 length equals 14 residues. Germline loops: CDR1 SGHRS, CDR2 YFSETQ. V was trimmed by 2 bases and J by 0 bases, leaving 6 bases between them. The DNA for the CDR3 is TGCGCCAGCAGCTTACAGAGCTCCTACAATGAGCAGTTCTTC. This gives the protein CASSLQSSYNEQFF.